The text below deals with one TCR beta chain. This sample stems from a study of cytomegalovirus exposure and HLA in healthy donors. Germline V CDR1 and CDR2: LGHNA, YNFKEQ. Trimming cost V 1 base and J 1 base, with 10 bases left between them. The CDR3 length is 15 residues. PCR was performed using 60 Vbeta and 13 Jbeta primers. TCRdb's copy holds only in-frame clones and misses some; the assay was immunoSEQ multiplex PCR. The sample contains 120,000 to 150,000 clones, around 86% of which appear only once. The receptor comes from a female donor in good health and CMV-seronegative. The chain couples TRBV4-2 to TRBJ1-1; D is ambiguous. Sequenced sample: PBMCs. CDR3 region: CASSQGPEKNTEAFF. CDR3 nucleotides: TGTGCCAGCAGCCAAGGTCCCGAGAAGAACACTGAAGCTTTCTTT.